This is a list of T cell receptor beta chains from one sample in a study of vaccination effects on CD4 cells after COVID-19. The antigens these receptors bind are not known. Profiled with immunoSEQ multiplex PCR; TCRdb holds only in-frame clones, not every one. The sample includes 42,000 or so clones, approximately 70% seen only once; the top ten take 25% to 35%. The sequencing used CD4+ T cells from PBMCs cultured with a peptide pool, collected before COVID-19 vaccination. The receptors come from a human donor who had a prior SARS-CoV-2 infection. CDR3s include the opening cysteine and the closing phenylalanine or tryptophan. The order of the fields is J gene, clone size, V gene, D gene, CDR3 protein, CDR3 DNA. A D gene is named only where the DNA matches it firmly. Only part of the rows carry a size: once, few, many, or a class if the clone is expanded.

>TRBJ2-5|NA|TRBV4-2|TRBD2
CASSQERSGGGETQYF
TGTGCCAGCAGCCAAGAACGATCGGGAGGTGGGGAGACCCAGTACTTC
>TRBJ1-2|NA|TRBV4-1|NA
CASSQGGGNNYGYTF
TGCGCCAGCAGCCAAGGGGGAGGGAATAACTATGGCTACACCTTC
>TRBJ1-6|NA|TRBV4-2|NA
CASSPEGQGQSPLHF
TGTGCCAGCAGCCCGGAAGGGCAGGGTCAGTCACCCCTCCACTTT
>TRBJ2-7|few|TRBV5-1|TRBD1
CASSSVPGTGGYEQYF
TGCGCCAGCAGCTCGGTTCCCGGGACAGGGGGCTACGAGCAGTACTTC
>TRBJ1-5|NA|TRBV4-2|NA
CASSQGGKGNQPQHF
TGTGCCAGCAGCCAAGGTGGGAAGGGAAATCAGCCCCAGCATTTT
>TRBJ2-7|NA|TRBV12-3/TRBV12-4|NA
CASSTVWGYEQYF
TGTGCCAGCAGTACAGTCTGGGGGTACGAGCAGTACTTC
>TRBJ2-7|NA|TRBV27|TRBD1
CASSPWTGGRASGQYF
TGTGCCAGCAGTCCTTGGACAGGGGGGAGGGCATCGGGGCAGTACTTC
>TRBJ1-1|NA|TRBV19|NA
CASSRQDRNEAFF
TGTGCCAGTAGTAGACAGGACAGAAATGAAGCTTTCTTT
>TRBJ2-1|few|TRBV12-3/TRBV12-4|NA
CASLRSYNEQFF
TGTGCCAGCCTTAGGTCGTACAATGAGCAGTTCTTC
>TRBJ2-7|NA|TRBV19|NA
CASSIASRNYEQYF
TGTGCCAGTAGTATAGCTTCACGGAACTACGAGCAGTACTTC
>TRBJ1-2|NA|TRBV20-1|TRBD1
CSANDYRGQGYTF
TGCAGTGCTAATGATTACAGGGGGCAAGGCTACACCTTC
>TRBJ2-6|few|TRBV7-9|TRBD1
CASSPGTALSGANVLTF
TGTGCCAGCAGCCCGGGGACAGCCCTCTCTGGGGCCAACGTCCTGACTTTC
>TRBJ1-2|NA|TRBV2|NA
CASSEGQVDGYTF
TGTGCCAGCAGTGAAGGACAGGTAGATGGCTACACCTTC
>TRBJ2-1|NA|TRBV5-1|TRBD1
CASSLIQGANEQFF
TGCGCCAGCAGCTTGATTCAGGGGGCGAATGAGCAGTTCTTC
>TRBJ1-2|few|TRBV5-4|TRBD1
CASSLDRGIINYGYTF
TGTGCCAGCAGCTTGGACAGGGGGATTATTAACTATGGCTACACCTTC
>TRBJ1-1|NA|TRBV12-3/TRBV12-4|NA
CASSLAPGRAFF
TGTGCCAGCAGTTTAGCGCCGGGAAGGGCTTTCTTT
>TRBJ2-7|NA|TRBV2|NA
CASKGDGYEQYF
TGTGCCAGCAAGGGGGACGGCTACGAGCAGTACTTC
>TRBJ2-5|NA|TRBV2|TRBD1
CASQRQGSEETQYF
TGTGCCAGCCAGAGACAGGGTTCCGAAGAGACCCAGTACTTC
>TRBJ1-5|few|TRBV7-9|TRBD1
CASSLATGQLFNQPQHF
TGTGCCAGCAGCTTAGCCACGGGACAGCTATTCAATCAGCCCCAGCATTTT
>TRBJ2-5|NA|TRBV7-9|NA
CASSARMDPWETQYF
TGTGCCAGCAGCGCCAGAATGGACCCGTGGGAGACCCAGTACTTC
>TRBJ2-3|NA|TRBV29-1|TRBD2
CSGRVGAGADTQYF
TGCAGCGGCCGGGTCGGGGCGGGGGCAGATACGCAGTATTTT